The subject of this entry is one T cell receptor beta chain. This sample is part of a study of OX40 agonist ivuxolimab in advanced cancers. Method: immunoSEQ multiplex PCR; TCRdb's copy keeps in-frame clones and lacks some. The sample holds some 59,000 clones, around 84% seen once. The germline CDR1 and CDR2 sequences are SEHNR and FQNEAQ (reference sequence). After removal of 2 bases from V and 7 bases from J, the junction contained 8 bases not matched to a gene. This CDR3 comprises 15 residues. The sequencing used CD4+ or CD8+ T cells sorted from blood, collected in a trial of the OX40 agonist ivuxolimab. This clonotype was obtained from an adult with an advanced solid tumor such as melanoma, head and neck, liver or kidney cancer. This chain connects TRBV7-9 to TRBJ2-3, with 8 bases matching TRBD2. CDR3 nucleotide sequence: TGTGCCAGCAGCTTAACGGCGGGGGGCCGAAATACGCAGTATTTT. Protein: CASSLTAGGRNTQYF.